This T cell receptor (beta chain) was obtained from a study of CD8 T cells in Susac syndrome. Peripheral blood CD8+ and CD4+ T cells were profiled by TCR beta sequencing. Trimming removed 0 bases at V and 2 bases at J, with 14 bases between. This CDR3 has 18 amino acids. Germline assignment: CDR1 LGHNT and CDR2 FRNRAP. An input of 0.5 to 1 ug of RNA was subjected to reverse transcription using random hexamers. Using its own MiXCR run on the immunoSEQ multiplex PCR reads, TCRdb lists one record per CDR3 protein. The repertoire holds approximately 230,000 distinct CDR3 sequences, with around 93% as singletons.

The TCR comes from a human donor with multiple sclerosis. The gene calls are TRBV12-5 and TRBJ1-6, with TRBD1 as a possible D gene (5 bases). Sequencing used CD4+ T cells from PBMCs. The CDR3 nucleotides read TGTGCTAGTGGTTTGGTTGCGGGGACCGACGCCTATAATTCACCCCTCCACTTT. This sequence encodes CASGLVAGTDAYNSPLHF.